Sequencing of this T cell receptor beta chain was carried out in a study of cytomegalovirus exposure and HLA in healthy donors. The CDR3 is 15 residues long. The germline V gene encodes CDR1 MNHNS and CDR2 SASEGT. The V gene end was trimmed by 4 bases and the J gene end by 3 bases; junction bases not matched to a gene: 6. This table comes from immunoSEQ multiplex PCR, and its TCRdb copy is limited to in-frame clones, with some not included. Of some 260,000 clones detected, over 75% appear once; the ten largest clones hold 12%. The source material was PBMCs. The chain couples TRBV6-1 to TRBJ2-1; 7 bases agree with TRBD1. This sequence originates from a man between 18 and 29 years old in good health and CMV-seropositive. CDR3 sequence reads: CASSGDRWGYNEQFF. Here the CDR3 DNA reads TGTGCCAGCAGTGGGGACAGATGGGGCTACAATGAGCAGTTCTTC.